This T cell receptor (beta chain) was sequenced during a study of blood T cell repertoires in COVID-19. Trimming stripped 3 bases from V and 5 bases from J, with 12 bases between. This CDR3 contains 14 residues. Germline assignment: CDR1 SEHNR and CDR2 FQNEAQ (reference sequence). In the authors' methods: From reference gene primer amplification, estimates of nucleated cell counts were derived. The repertoire was sequenced with immunoSEQ multiplex PCR; TCRdb's copy has only in-frame clones and lacks some. V and J calls plus clone size are reproduced from that table; the DNA served to infer D and trimming. The repertoire consists of roughly 230,000 clones, with 84% occurring once and the leading ten covering approximately 4%.

The source material was peripheral blood. J is TRBJ2-3 and V is TRBV7-9, with a tentative D call TRBD2 (6 bases). This receptor was obtained from a man aged 45 to 65 with active or convalescent COVID-19. The CDR3 reads CASSLGTAGDTQYF. The CDR3 bases are TGTGCCAGCAGCTTGGGGACTGCCGGAGATACGCAGTATTTT.